This TCR beta chain derives from a study of T cells in narcolepsy (dated by TCRdb to the late 2010s). In the study overall: The study enrolled patients with narcolepsy type 1 or type 2 (NT1, NT2) together with healthy control donors. The study sought autoreactive T cells targeting hypocretin neuron self-antigens (hypocretin, TRIB2) in narcolepsy patients, using TCR Vbeta sequencing to track clonotypes in blood and CSF. On the study overall, not on this receptor specifically: HCRT-specific and TRIB2-specific autoreactive clonotypes were highlighted in plots that compared CD4+ T cell clonotypes in CSF versus blood from the same patient. Numbers of sequenced blood memory CD4+ clonotypes were comparable, with averages of some 42,000 in patients and fewer than 35,000 in controls. Certain blood memory CD4+ repertoires from patients and controls had no sequences that matched autoreactive T cell clones. According to the report, autoreactive clonotypes were detected serially in the blood of the same patients and of different patients, but not in healthy controls.

In the germline V gene, CDR1 corresponds to SGHAT and CDR2 to FQNNGV. Trimming removed 4 bases from V and 3 bases from J; the gene matches leave 15 bases unexplained. The CDR3 holds 17 amino acids from the cysteine to the phenylalanine. Only the CDR3 portion is preserved as DNA: 51 bases, with reading frame beginning at the first base. Note on this clone: No antigen is known for it. Base qualities are not at hand, and no much larger clone is one base apart.

For TCR Vbeta sequencing, memory CD4+ T cells were sorted ex vivo from the peripheral blood of narcolepsy patients and healthy controls. The library was made by the immunoSEQ multiplex PCR assay. The table comes from immuneACCESS by way of TCRdb, which keeps in-frame sequences with V and J called. Part of the clones is missing from these tables; in studies checked, under half for an unresolved V gene and the rest for unknown reasons. The sample table records 25,000 to 30,000 clones; about 80% of these occur just once. About 1% of the sample is in the top ten clones. Recombination connected TRBV11-2 to TRBJ2-7, with TRBD2 matching 7 junction bases. The receptor was isolated from a human donor in good health. Material: memory (CD45RA-) CD4+ T cells from blood. The sample's cell subset or site label is to be understood as: memory T cells sorted ex vivo from peripheral blood. The DNA is TGTGCCAGCAGCTGGTGGACTAGGCCTCTTCTGGGCTACGAGCAGTACTTC. It encodes CASSWWTRPLLGYEQYF.